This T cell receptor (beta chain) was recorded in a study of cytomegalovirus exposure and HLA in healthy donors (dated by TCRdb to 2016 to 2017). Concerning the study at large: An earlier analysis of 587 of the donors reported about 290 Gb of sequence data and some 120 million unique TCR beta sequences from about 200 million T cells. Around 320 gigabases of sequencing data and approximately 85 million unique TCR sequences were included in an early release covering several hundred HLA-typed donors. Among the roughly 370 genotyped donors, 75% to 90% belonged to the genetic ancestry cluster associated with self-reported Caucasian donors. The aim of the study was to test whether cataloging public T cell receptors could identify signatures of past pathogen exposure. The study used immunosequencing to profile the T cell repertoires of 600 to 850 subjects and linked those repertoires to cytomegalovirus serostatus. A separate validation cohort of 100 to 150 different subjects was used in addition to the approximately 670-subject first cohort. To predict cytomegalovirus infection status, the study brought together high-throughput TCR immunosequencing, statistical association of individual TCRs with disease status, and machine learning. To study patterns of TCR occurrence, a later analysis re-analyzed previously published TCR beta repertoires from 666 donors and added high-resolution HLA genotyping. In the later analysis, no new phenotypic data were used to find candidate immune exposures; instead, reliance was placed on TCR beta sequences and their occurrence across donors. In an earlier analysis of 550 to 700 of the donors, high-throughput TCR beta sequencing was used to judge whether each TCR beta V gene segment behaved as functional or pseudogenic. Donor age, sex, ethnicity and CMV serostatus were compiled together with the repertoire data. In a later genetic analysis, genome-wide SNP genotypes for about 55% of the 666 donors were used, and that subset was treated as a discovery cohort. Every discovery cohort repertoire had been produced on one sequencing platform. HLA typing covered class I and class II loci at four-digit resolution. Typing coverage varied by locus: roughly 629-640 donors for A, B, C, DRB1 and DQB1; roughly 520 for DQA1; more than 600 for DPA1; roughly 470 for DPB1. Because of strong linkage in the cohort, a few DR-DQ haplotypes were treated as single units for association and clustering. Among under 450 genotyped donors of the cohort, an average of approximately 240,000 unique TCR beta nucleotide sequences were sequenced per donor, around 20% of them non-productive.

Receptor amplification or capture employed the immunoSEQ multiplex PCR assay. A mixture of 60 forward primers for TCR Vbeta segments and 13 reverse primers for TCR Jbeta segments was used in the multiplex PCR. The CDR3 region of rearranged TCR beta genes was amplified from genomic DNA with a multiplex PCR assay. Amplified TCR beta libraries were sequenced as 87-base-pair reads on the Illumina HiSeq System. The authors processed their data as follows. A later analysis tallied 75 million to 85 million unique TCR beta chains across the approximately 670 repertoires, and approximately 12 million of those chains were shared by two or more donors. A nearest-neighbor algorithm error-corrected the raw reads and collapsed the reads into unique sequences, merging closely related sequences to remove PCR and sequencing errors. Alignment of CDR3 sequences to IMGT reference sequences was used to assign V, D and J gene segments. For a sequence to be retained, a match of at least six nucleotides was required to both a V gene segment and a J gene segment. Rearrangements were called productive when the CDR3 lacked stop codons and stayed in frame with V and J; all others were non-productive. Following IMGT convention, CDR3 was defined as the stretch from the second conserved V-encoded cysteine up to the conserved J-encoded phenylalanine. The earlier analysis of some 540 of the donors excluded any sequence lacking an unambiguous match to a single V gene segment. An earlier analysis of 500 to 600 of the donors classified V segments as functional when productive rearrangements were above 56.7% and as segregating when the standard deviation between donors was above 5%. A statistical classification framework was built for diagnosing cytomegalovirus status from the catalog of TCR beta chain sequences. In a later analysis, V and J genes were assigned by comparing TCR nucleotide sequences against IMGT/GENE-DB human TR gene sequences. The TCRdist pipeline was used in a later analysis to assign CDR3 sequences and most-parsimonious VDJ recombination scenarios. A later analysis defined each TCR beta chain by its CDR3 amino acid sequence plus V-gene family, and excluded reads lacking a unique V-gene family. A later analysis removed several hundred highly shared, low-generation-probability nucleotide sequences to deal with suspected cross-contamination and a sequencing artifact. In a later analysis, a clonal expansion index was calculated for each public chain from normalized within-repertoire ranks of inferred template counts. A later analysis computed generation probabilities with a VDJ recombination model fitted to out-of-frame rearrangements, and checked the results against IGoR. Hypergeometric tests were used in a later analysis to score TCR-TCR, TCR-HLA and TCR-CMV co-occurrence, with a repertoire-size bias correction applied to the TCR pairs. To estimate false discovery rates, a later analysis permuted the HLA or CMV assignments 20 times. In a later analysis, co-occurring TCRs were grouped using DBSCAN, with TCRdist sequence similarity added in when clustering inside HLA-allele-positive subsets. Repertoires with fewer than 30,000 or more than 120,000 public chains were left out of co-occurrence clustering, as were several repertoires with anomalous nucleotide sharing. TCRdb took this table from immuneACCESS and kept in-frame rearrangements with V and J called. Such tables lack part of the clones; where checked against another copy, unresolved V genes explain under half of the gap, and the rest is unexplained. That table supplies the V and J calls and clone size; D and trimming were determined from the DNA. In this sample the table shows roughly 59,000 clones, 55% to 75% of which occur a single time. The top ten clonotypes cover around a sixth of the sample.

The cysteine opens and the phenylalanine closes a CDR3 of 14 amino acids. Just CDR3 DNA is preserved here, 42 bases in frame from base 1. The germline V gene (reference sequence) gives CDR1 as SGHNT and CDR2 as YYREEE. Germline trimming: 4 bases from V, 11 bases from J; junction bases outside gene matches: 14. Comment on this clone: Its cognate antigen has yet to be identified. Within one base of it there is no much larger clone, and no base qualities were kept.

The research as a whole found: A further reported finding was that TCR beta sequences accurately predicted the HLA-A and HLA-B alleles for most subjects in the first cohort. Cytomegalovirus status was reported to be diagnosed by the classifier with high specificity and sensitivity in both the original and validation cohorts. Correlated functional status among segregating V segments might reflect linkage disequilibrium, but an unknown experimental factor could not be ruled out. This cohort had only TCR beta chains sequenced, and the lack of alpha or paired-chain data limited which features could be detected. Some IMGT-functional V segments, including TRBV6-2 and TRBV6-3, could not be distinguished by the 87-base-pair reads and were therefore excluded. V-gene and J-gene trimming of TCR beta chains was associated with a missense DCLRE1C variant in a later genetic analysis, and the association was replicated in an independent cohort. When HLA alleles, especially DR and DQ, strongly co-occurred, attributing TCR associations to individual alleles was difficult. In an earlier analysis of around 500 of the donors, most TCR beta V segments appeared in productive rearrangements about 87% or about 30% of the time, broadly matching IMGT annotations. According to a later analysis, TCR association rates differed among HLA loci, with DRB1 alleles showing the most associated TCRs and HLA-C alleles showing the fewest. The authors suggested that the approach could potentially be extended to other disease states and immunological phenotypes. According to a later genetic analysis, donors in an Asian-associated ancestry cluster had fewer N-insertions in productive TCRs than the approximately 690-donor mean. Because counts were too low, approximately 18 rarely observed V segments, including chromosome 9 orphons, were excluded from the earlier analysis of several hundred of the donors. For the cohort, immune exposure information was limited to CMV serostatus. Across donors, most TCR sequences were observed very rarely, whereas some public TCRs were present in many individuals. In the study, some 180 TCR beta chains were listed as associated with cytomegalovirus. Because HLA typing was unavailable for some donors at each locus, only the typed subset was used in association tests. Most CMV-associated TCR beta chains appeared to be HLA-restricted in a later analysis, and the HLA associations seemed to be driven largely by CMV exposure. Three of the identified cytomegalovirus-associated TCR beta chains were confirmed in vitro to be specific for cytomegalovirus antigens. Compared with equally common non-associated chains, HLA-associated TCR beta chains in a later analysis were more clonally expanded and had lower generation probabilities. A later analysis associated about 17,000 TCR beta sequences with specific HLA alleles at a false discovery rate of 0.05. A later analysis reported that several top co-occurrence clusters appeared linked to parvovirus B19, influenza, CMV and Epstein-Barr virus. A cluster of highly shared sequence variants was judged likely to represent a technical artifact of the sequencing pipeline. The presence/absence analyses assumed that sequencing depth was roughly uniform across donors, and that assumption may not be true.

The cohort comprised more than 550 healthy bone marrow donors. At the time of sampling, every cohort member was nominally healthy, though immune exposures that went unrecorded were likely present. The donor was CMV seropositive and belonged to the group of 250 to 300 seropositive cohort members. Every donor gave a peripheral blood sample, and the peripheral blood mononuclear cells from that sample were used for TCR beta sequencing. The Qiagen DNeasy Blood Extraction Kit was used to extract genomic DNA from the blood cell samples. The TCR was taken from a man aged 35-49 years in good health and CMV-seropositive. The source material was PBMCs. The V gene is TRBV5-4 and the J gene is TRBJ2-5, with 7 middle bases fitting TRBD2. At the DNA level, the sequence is TGTGCCAGCAGCCAGACGACGGACGCGGGAGAGCAGTACTTC. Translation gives CASSQTTDAGEQYF.